Listed below are T cell receptor beta chains from one sample, sequenced in a study of early T cells in non-severe SARS-CoV-2 infection. TCRdb re-analysed the 5' RACE reads in MiXCR, keeping a single row per CDR3 protein. This table holds 85,000 to 100,000 distinct CDR3 sequences, approximately 13% found once. The material sequenced was whole blood. The receptors originated from an adult who was a healthcare worker with PCR-confirmed SARS-CoV-2 infection or an uninfected control (not recorded which). The CDR3 runs from the conserved cysteine through the conserved F or W. D genes are given only for firm matches. Not every row has a clone size; where given, it reads once, few, many or a size class.

>.|TRBV27|TRBJ2-2|.
TGTGCCAGCAGTTTATTGACTTCCGGGGTTAGGGGCGGGGAGCTGTTTTTT
CASSLLTSGVRGGELFF
>few|TRBV10-3|TRBJ1-2|.
TGTGCCATCAGTGAGTCGACGGCCAGGCTGACCCTCTATGGCTACACCTTC
CAISESTARLTLYGYTF
>few|TRBV6-6|TRBJ2-7|.
TGTGCCAGCGGGCAGACCTACGAGCAGTACTTC
CASGQTYEQYF
>many|TRBV28|TRBJ1-4|.
TGTGCCAGCAGAGGGATTAATGAAAAACTGTTTTTT
CASRGINEKLFF
>.|TRBV7-2|TRBJ2-2|.
TGTGCCAGCAGCTTGGGGCAGGCCCTGTTTTTT
CASSLGQALFF
>.|TRBV7-8|TRBJ2-1|TRBD2
TGTGCCAGCAGCACCCGGGTACTGACTAGCGGGGGGGCGCATGAGCAGTTCTTC
CASSTRVLTSGGAHEQFF
>few|TRBV20-1|TRBJ1-1|.
TGCAGTGCTAGAGATCCGAACAGGGTTTCGTACACTGAAGCTTTCTTT
CSARDPNRVSYTEAFF
>.|TRBV29-1|TRBJ2-5|TRBD1
TGCAGCGCCACCAGGCCTAAACAGGGGGACCAAGAGACCCAGTACTTC
CSATRPKQGDQETQYF
>few|TRBV6-2/TRBV6-3|TRBJ1-5|.
TGTGCCAGCAGATACACGGGTTCGGGCAATCAGCCCCAGCATTTT
CASRYTGSGNQPQHF
>.|TRBV15|TRBJ2-3|TRBD2
TGTGCCACCAGCCGTCTAGCGGGGGCGAATACGCAGTATTTT
CATSRLAGANTQYF
>.|TRBV27|TRBJ2-7|TRBD1
TGTGCCAGCATGACAGGGGGCTACGAGCAGTACTTC
CASMTGGYEQYF
>few|TRBV29-1|TRBJ1-2|.
TGCAGCGTTGAAGGCGAGGGGGACTATGGCTACACCTTC
CSVEGEGDYGYTF
>few|TRBV20-1|TRBJ2-3|TRBD1
TGCAGTGCTAGACCGACAGGGGAAGATACGCAGTATTTT
CSARPTGEDTQYF
>.|TRBV28|TRBJ1-1|.
TGTGCCAGCAGTCGTGGGGGGGTGAACACTGAAGCTTTCTTT
CASSRGGVNTEAFF
>many|TRBV2|TRBJ1-5|.
TGTGCCAGCAGTGTTTCTTATAGCAATCAGCCCCAGCATTTT
CASSVSYSNQPQHF
>few|TRBV1|TRBJ2-2|.
TGCACCAGCAGCCAAGATCCAGGGACTGGCACCGGGGAGCTGTTTTTT
CTSSQDPGTGTGELFF
>few|TRBV7-2|TRBJ2-7|.
TGTGCCAGCAGCTCACATCTAAGCTCCTACGAGCAGTACTTC
CASSSHLSSYEQYF
>many|TRBV5-1|TRBJ2-1|TRBD1
TGCGCCAGCAGCATGGGACAGGGGGCAAATGAGCAGTTCTTC
CASSMGQGANEQFF
>few|TRBV28|TRBJ1-6|.
TGTGCCAGCAGTTTACCCACAGTACCCTATAATTCACCCCTCCACTTT
CASSLPTVPYNSPLHF
>many|TRBV6-2/TRBV6-3|TRBJ2-3|.
TGTGCCAGCACCAACAGGGGAGGTACAGATACGCAGTATTTT
CASTNRGGTDTQYF
>many|TRBV7-2|TRBJ1-1|.
TGTGCCAGCAGTCATCTAGGACCGGACTTGATGAACACTGAAGCTTTCTTT
CASSHLGPDLMNTEAFF
>.|TRBV20-1|TRBJ1-2|TRBD1
TGCAGTGCCATTCCGGGACAGAAGGGCTACACCTTC
CSAIPGQKGYTF
>few|TRBV15|TRBJ1-1|.
TGTGCCACCAGTCGACAGGCTAACACTGAAGCTTTCTTT
CATSRQANTEAFF
>.|TRBV6-1|TRBJ2-5|TRBD2
TGTGCCAGCAGTGAACGGGTGCTAGCGGGGGGATCCCAAGAGACCCAGTACTTC
CASSERVLAGGSQETQYF
>many|TRBV6-6|TRBJ1-1|.
TGTGCCAGCAGGACAGGTCACAGGGACCGTGAAGCTTTCTTT
CASRTGHRDREAFF
>.|TRBV29-1|TRBJ1-2|.
TGCAGCGTGGATGACTCGTTACGGCCCTATGGCTACACCTTC
CSVDDSLRPYGYTF
>few|TRBV28|TRBJ1-2|.
TGTGCCAGCAGCACCGGGACGGCTTATGGCTACACCTTC
CASSTGTAYGYTF
>many|TRBV29-1|TRBJ2-1|.
TGCAGCGTTGTAAGGGGTAATGAGCAGTTCTTC
CSVVRGNEQFF
>few|TRBV7-9|TRBJ1-2|.
TGTGCCAGCAGCTACCCAAGGTTTCGGGATGGCTACACCTTC
CASSYPRFRDGYTF
>few|TRBV9|TRBJ2-1|.
TGTGCCAGCAGCGTAGAACTAGGCAGTAATGAGCAGTTCTTC
CASSVELGSNEQFF
>once|TRBV27|TRBJ2-7|.
TGTGCCAGCAGTTTATCGCCGGGGCTAAGCTCCTACGAGCAGTACTTC
CASSLSPGLSSYEQYF
>many|TRBV7-2|TRBJ2-7|.
TGTGCCAGCAGCCCCACTAACGGCTACGAGCAGTACTTC
CASSPTNGYEQYF
>.|TRBV27|TRBJ1-6|.
TGTGCCAGCAAAGGCAGGCAGAACTATAATTCACCCCTCCACTTT
CASKGRQNYNSPLHF
>.|TRBV7-7|TRBJ2-5|TRBD2
TGTGCTAGCAGCCCCCTGGGCGGGGGACAAGAGACCCAGTACTTC
CASSPLGGGQETQYF
>few|TRBV4-3|TRBJ2-7|TRBD1
TGCGCCAGCAGCCAAGATGGAATGGGACAGACCTCCTACGAGCAGTACTTC
CASSQDGMGQTSYEQYF
>few|TRBV6-6|TRBJ2-7|.
TGTGCCAGCGGCTCAAGACAGGAGCAGTACTTC
CASGSRQEQYF
>few|TRBV29-1|TRBJ1-1|.
TGCAGCGTGGCTGGAGACACTGAAGCTTTCTTT
CSVAGDTEAFF
>few|TRBV5-5|TRBJ2-6|.
TGTGCCAGCAGCTTGTGGCAGGCCAACGTCCTGACTTTC
CASSLWQANVLTF
>many|TRBV19|TRBJ2-7|TRBD1
TGTGCCAGTAGCAACAGGGGGAGCGACGAGCAGTACTTC
CASSNRGSDEQYF
>many|TRBV28|TRBJ2-1|TRBD2
TGTGCCAGCCGTATCGGGGGGAGCTCCTACAATGAGCAGTTCTTC
CASRIGGSSYNEQFF
>few|TRBV6-1|TRBJ1-1|.
TGTGCCAGCAGTGAGCTCAACTATCCCAGGAACACTGAAGCTTTCTTT
CASSELNYPRNTEAFF
>many|TRBV27|TRBJ1-6|.
TGTGCCAGCAGCTTCTATAATTCACCCCTCCACTTT
CASSFYNSPLHF
>.|TRBV7-2|TRBJ2-3|TRBD2
TGTGCCAGCAGCGCATCCCTACTAGCGGGAGCTAGCACAGATACGCAGTATTTT
CASSASLLAGASTDTQYF
>many|TRBV20-1|TRBJ2-2|.
TGCAGTGCTAGCAGGGCAGGGTCGCTCACCGGGGAGCTGTTTTTT
CSASRAGSLTGELFF
>few|TRBV6-2/TRBV6-3|TRBJ1-2|TRBD1
TGTGCCAGCAGTTCGCAACAGGGGATCTATGGCTACACCTTC
CASSSQQGIYGYTF
>few|TRBV9|TRBJ2-1|.
TGTGCCAGCAGCGTAGGTTCAGGGATTGAGCAGTTCTTC
CASSVGSGIEQFF
>.|TRBV12-3/TRBV12-4|TRBJ2-7|.
TGTGCCAGCAGCGGACTAACCTACGAGCAGTACTTC
CASSGLTYEQYF
>many|TRBV7-2|TRBJ2-3|.
TGTGCCAGCAGCCTAGGGCTCACACCTGGGGCAGATACGCAGTATTTT
CASSLGLTPGADTQYF
>.|TRBV5-1|TRBJ2-2|.
TGCGCCAGCAGCGTATATCAGGTCACCGGGGAGCTGTTTTTT
CASSVYQVTGELFF
>many|TRBV7-2|TRBJ2-5|.
TGTGCCAGCAGCCCCGACAGAGAGACCCAGTACTTC
CASSPDRETQYF
>many|TRBV5-5|TRBJ1-4|.
TGTGCCAGCAGCGAAACCGCTCAGGGTATGGGGGAAAAACTGTTTTTT
CASSETAQGMGEKLFF